Shown below are 19 T cell receptor beta chains from a single sample sequenced in a study of response to subunit inactivated influenza vaccine. MiXCR was run by TCRdb on the RT-PCR reads, yielding one entry per CDR3 protein. The sample shows around 490,000 distinct CDR3 sequences, around 8% of them seen only once. The sample was PBMCs from blood, taken less than 30 months after vaccination. Receptors originate from a man between 50 and 69 years old who received an inactivated influenza vaccine.

There are a few counts of this clonotype. V and J are TRBV28 and TRBJ2-7; tentatively, D is TRBD1 (7 bases). This CDR3 has 14 residues. V lost 7 bases to trimming and J lost 2 bases, with 15 bases between them. Per germline, CDR1 MDHEN and CDR2 SYDVKM. CDR3 sequence: CASNRRGLTYEQYF. In DNA form, the CDR3 reads TGTGCCAGCAACCGGAGGGGGCTCACCTACGAGCAGTACTTC.

This clonotype was observed a few times. The chain is built from TRBV5-6 and TRBJ2-1; 9 nucleotides match TRBD1. In germline, CDR1 is SGHDT, CDR2 YYEEEE. The ends lost 5 bases at V and 7 bases at J; junction bases unmatched: 13. CDR3 size: 16 residues. CDR3: CASRSPGTGILNEQFF. The CDR3, as DNA: TGTGCCAGCAGATCCCCCGGGACAGGGATTTTGAATGAGCAGTTCTTC.

This clonotype turned up a few times. The chain has TRBV12-3 or TRBV12-4 and TRBJ2-1; weak D call: TRBD2 (6 bases). The CDR3 length is 15 residues. Trimming removed 7 bases at V and 9 bases at J, with 22 bases between. The DNA of the CDR3 is TGTGCCAGCACCCAAAATAGCGGTCGGCTGGTTGAGCAGTTCTTC. Protein sequence: CASTQNSGRLVEQFF.

This clonotype has only a few counts. V and J are TRBV28 and TRBJ2-1; TRBD2 matches 9 bases. CDR3 length: 14 residues. V trimming: 9 bases; J trimming: 0 bases; junction bases outside the gene matches: 3. Per the germline V gene, CDR1 is MDHEN and CDR2 is SYDVKM. The CDR3: CASLRGGSYNEQFF. CDR3 DNA: TGTGCCAGTCTGCGGGGGGGCTCCTACAATGAGCAGTTCTTC.

The table lists this clonotype with a few counts. The V and J genes are TRBV6-1 and TRBJ1-4; D perhaps matches TRBD1 (6 bases). The germline V and J ends were trimmed by 7 bases and 0 bases, with 15 bases remaining between them. Germline loops: CDR1 MNHNS, CDR2 SASEGT. The CDR3 has 16 residues. For the CDR3, the DNA is TGTGCCAGCACCCTCGACAGGTCCGCAACTAATGAAAAACTGTTTTTT. It yields the protein CASTLDRSATNEKLFF.

This clonotype was detected a few times. J is TRBJ2-2 and V is TRBV28, with a tentative D call TRBD1 (5 bases). The germline V gene has CDR1 MDHEN and CDR2 SYDVKM. V dropped 6 bases and J dropped 9 bases, with 17 bases sitting between them. The CDR3 contains 14 residues. The CDR3 protein is CASRPRELLWELFF. CDR3 bases: TGTGCCAGCAGACCCAGGGAACTATTGTGGGAGCTGTTTTTT.

The chain couples TRBV30 to TRBJ2-2, with D possibly being TRBD2 (5 bases). This CDR3 region has 15 residues. Looked up from germline, CDR1 is GTSNPN and CDR2 is SVGIG (reference sequence). V was trimmed by 3 bases and J by 3 bases, leaving 14 bases between them. CDR3 nucleotide sequence: TGTGCCTGGAGGGGTTGGAGGCCCGACACCGGGGAGCTGTTTTTT. It codes for CAWRGWRPDTGELFF.

In DNA, the CDR3 is TGTGCCAGCAACCGAGACTCTGGGGCCAACGTCCTGACTTTC. Translation: CASNRDSGANVLTF. V gene TRBV6-2 or TRBV6-3 combines with J gene TRBJ2-6; unclear D gene. Germline-derived CDR1 and CDR2 are MNHEY and SVGEGT. V was cut by 7 bases and J by 0 bases, with 7 bases left in between. The length of the CDR3 is 14 residues.

This clonotype was detected many times. This chain links TRBV7-6 with TRBJ2-7; a possible D gene is TRBD2 (6 bases). V lost 0 bases to trimming and J lost 2 bases, with 20 bases between them. Germline-derived CDR1 and CDR2 are SGHVS and FNYEAQ. The CDR3 is 18 residues long. This chain's CDR3 is CASSLALGGIGGPYEQYF. The CDR3 bases are TGTGCCAGCAGCTTAGCGCTTGGAGGGATAGGAGGGCCCTACGAGCAGTACTTC.

This rearrangement joins TRBV6-1 to TRBJ2-5; D could derive from TRBD1 or TRBD2 (5 bases each). Between the trimmed V and J ends, which lost 6 bases and 2 bases, there was a span of 19 bases. This CDR3 has 16 residues. Per germline, CDR1 MNHNS and CDR2 SASEGT. As DNA, the CDR3 is TGTGCCAGCAGAAAAAGCTGGGGGTATTTACAAGAGACCCAGTACTTC. Its translation: CASRKSWGYLQETQYF.

The J gene is TRBJ2-1, the V gene TRBV12-3 or TRBV12-4; TRBD2 agrees at 14 bases. Trimming cost V 5 bases and J 9 bases; bases outside gene matches: 9. The CDR3 loop spans 16 amino acids. CDR3 sequence: CASSMSGTSGRGEQFF. CDR3 coding DNA: TGTGCCAGCAGTATGTCCGGGACTAGCGGGAGAGGTGAGCAGTTCTTC.

This rearrangement joins TRBV15 to TRBJ2-1; 9 nucleotides line up with TRBD2. Unmatched junction bases numbered 7, after V lost 0 bases and J lost 7 bases. CDR3 length: 16 amino acids. Germline V lookup: CDR1 LNHNV, CDR2 YYDKDF (reference sequence). The CDR3 here is CATSRDLAGGLNEQFF. The CDR3 bases are TGTGCCACCAGCAGAGATCTGGCGGGGGGGCTTAATGAGCAGTTCTTC.

Only one count was recorded for this clonotype. This may be a read error: a much more frequent sequence differs by one nucleotide. This sequence joins TRBV29-1 and TRBJ2-7; D is perhaps TRBD1 or TRBD2 (5 bases each). The CDR3 totals 12 residues. The germline CDR1 and CDR2 sequences are SQVTM and ANQGSEA. CDR3 residues: CSARALRDEKYF. CDR3 sequence (DNA): TGCAGCGCCCGGGCCCTTAGGGACGAGAAGTACTTC.

A few counts support this clonotype. The chain uses TRBV7-9 and TRBJ2-4; a weak D match, TRBD2 (5 bases). Germline V lookup: CDR1 SEHNR, CDR2 FQNEAQ (reference sequence). V shed 3 bases and J shed 4 bases, with 7 bases lying between them. CDR3 length: 13 residues. CDR3 region: CASSLPGKNIQYF. DNA for the CDR3: TGTGCCAGCAGCTTGCCGGGAAAAAACATTCAGTACTTC.

Only a few counts were recorded for this clonotype. J is TRBJ2-1 and V is TRBV20-1; 9 bases fit TRBD2. The V segment lost 0 bases and the J segment 7 bases; nucleotides outside the gene matches: 13. This CDR3 has 17 residues. CDR1 is DFQATT, CDR2 SNEGSKA, per germline (reference sequence). The CDR3 DNA reads TGCAGTGCTAGAGACCCCCGCGGTAGCGGGAGTAATAATGAGCAGTTCTTC. Amino acids: CSARDPRGSGSNNEQFF.

This clonotype was found a few times. The J gene is TRBJ2-5, the V gene TRBV29-1, with 11 bases lining up with TRBD1. Looked up from germline, CDR1 is SQVTM and CDR2 is ANQGSEA. The CDR3 length is 13 residues. V lost 4 bases and J lost 4; bases outside the gene matches: 2. CDR3 loop: CSVVDRGRETQYF. The CDR3 DNA reads as TGCAGCGTTGTGGACAGGGGGCGAGAGACCCAGTACTTC.

This chain joins TRBV28 and TRBJ2-4, with D perhaps TRBD1 (7 bases). The CDR3 spans 18 residues. CDR1 MDHEN and CDR2 SYDVKM come from the germline V gene. V was shortened by 3 bases and J by 0 bases, with 18 bases between the two germline ends. CDR3 protein: CASSLGRTGEIAKNIQYF. DNA for the CDR3: TGTGCCAGCAGTTTGGGGAGGACAGGAGAGATAGCCAAAAACATTCAGTACTTC.

The chain has TRBV7-2 and TRBJ2-3, with D hard to call. V lost 4 bases, J lost 0 bases, and 11 bases lay in between. The CDR3 is made up of 15 amino acids. Looked up from germline, CDR1 is SGHTA and CDR2 is FQGNSA. The chain's CDR3 is CASSSDTSSTDTQYF. CDR3 DNA: TGTGCCAGCAGCTCCGACACGTCTAGCACAGATACGCAGTATTTT.

In this sample, this clonotype turned up a few times. This CDR3 reads CASRSAGEKLFF. CDR3 DNA sequence: TGTGCCAGCAGAAGCGCGGGTGAAAAACTGTTTTTT. The chain carries TRBV12-3 or TRBV12-4 and TRBJ1-4, with unresolved D. Trimming shortened V by 6 bases and J by 7 bases, and 9 bases separated the two germline ends. The CDR3 extends over 12 amino acids.